The 10 T cell receptor beta chains below come from one sample, sequenced in a study of blood T cells in healthy people across ages. Primed by a sample-barcoded 5' primer and a J-beta primer mix, a second PCR proceeded for roughly 6 to 12 cycles. Via MiXCR, TCRdb re-called the 5' RACE reads, giving one row per CDR3 protein. The sample contains hundreds of thousands of distinct CDR3 sequences, around 20% of which appear only once. Sequencing input: blood. The receptors stem from a man aged 70 or older in good health.

This clonotype was counted between two and nine times. The chain is built from TRBV4-1 and TRBJ2-3, with 7 positions matching TRBD2. The CDR3 length is 15 residues. J was trimmed by 3 bases and V by 4 bases; bases with no gene match: 7. CDR1 is MGHRA, CDR2 YSYEKL, per germline. CDR3 in DNA: TGCGCCAGCAGCCTCCGACTAGCCAGGACAGATACGCAGTATTTT. As protein: CASSLRLARTDTQYF.

In this sample, this clonotype turned up a few times. The genes are TRBV12-3 or TRBV12-4 and TRBJ2-7; D may be TRBD1 (6 bases). The germline V and J ends were trimmed by 5 bases and 4 bases, with 15 bases remaining between them. The CDR3 extends over 14 amino acids. The CDR3 nucleotides read TGTGCCAGCAGTCTAGGGGGTCCAGGGTACGAGCAGTACTTC. It translates to CASSLGGPGYEQYF.

This clonotype has just a few counts. V and J are TRBV5-1 and TRBJ1-3; 7 positions match TRBD1. The V segment lost 4 bases and the J segment 4 bases; nucleotides outside the gene matches: 2. The CDR3 has 13 amino acids. Germline-derived CDR1 and CDR2 are SGHRS and YFSETQ. CDR3 protein: CASSVTGGNTIYF. The CDR3, as DNA: TGCGCCAGCAGCGTGACAGGGGGAAACACCATATATTTT.

This clonotype turned up a few times. The rearrangement joins TRBV7-9 to TRBJ2-5; D is uncertain. The germline V and J ends were trimmed by 2 bases and 4 bases, with 14 bases remaining between them. CDR3 length equals 15 residues. From germline, CDR1 is SEHNR and CDR2 FQNEAQ (reference sequence). CDR3 sequence: CASSLYTRVPETQYF. In DNA form, the CDR3 reads TGTGCCAGCAGCTTATACACCAGAGTCCCAGAGACCCAGTACTTC.

V and J are TRBV7-2 and TRBJ2-6; D may be TRBD1 (6 bases). From germline, CDR1 is SGHTA and CDR2 FQGNSA. CDR3 length: 16 residues. The ends were cut back, 4 bases at V and 0 bases at J, with 10 bases in the middle. The CDR3 coding sequence is TGTGCCAGCAGCTGGTCGACAGGCTCTGGGGCCAACGTCCTGACTTTC. Translating it yields CASSWSTGSGANVLTF.

The chain uses TRBV2 and TRBJ2-7, with 11 bases fitting TRBD2. The CDR3 covers 14 residues. Germline values: CDR1 SNHLY, CDR2 FYNNEI. The J segment lost 5 bases and the V segment lost 6 bases, leaving 6 bases of the junction unmatched. CDR3 DNA: TGTGCCAGCAGAGGGACTAGCGGAGCTGACGAGCAGTACTTC. As protein: CASRGTSGADEQYF.

This clonotype was recorded a few times. This chain joins TRBV5-1 and TRBJ2-5; TRBD1 matches at 9 bases. This CDR3 region has 16 residues. The germline gives CDR1 SGHRS, CDR2 YFSETQ. The trim removed 2 bases at V and 2 bases at J, leaving 7 bases unmatched. The chain's CDR3 is CASSFFPTGGQETQYF. The CDR3 region has the DNA TGCGCCAGCAGCTTTTTCCCGACAGGGGGACAAGAGACCCAGTACTTC. Complete variable domain (other parts from reference TRBV5-1 and TRBJ2-5): KAGVTQTPRYLIKTRGQQVTLSCSPISGHRSVSWYQQTPGQGLQFLFEYFSETQRNKGNFPGRFSGRQFSNSRSEMNVSTLELGDSALYLCASSFFPTGGQETQYFGPGTRLLVL.

This clonotype has just one count. The DNA for the CDR3 is TGTGCCAGCAGTATGTTAGGGGGGGATCAGCCCCAGCATTTT. Its protein product is CASSMLGGDQPQHF. The rearrangement links TRBV27 to TRBJ1-5; weak D call: TRBD1 (6 bases). CDR1 and CDR2 from the germline V gene are MNHEY and SMNVEV (reference sequence). The V gene lost 5 bases and the J gene lost 5 bases, with 13 bases spanning the gap. This CDR3 has 14 residues.

V is TRBV20-1 and J is TRBJ1-5; 8 bases line up with TRBD1. This CDR3 is 14 amino acids long. Germline assignment: CDR1 DFQATT and CDR2 SNEGSKA (reference sequence). With V trimmed by 6 bases and J by 7 bases, 11 bases remained unmatched. CDR3 DNA sequence: TGCAGTGCAGGTGGACAGGGAGGTGTCCAGCCCCAGCATTTT. This codes for CSAGGQGGVQPQHF.

Notes on this clonotype: Germline is not matched at one junction end, which may reflect a read error. CDR3 sequence: CAGSHGGTTDTQYF. The CDR3 nucleotides are TGCGCCGGCAGCCATGGGGGAACCACAGATACGCAGTATTTT. The chain couples TRBV5-1 to TRBJ2-3; D is tentatively TRBD1 or TRBD2 (5 bases each). The germline CDR1 and CDR2 sequences are SGHRS and YFSETQ. The CDR3 sequence is 14 residues long.